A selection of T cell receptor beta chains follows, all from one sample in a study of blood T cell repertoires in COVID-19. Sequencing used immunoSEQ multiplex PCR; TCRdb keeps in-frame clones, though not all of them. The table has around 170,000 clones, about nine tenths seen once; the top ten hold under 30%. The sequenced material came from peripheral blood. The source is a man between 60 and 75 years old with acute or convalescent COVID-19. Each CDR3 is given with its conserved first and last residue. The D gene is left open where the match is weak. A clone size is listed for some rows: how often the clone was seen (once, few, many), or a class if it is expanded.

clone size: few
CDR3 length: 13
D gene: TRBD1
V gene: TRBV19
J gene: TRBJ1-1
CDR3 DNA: TGTGCCAGTAGTACCCTGACAGGGACTGAAGCTTTCTTT
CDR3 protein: CASSTLTGTEAFF

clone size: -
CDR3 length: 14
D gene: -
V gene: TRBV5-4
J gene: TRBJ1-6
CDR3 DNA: TGTGCCAGCAGCTTACAGGGTGCAAATTCACCCCTCCACTTT
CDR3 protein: CASSLQGANSPLHF

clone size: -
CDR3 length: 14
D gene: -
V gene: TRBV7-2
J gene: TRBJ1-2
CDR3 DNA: TGTGCCAGCAGCTCGCAGGGTTCTAACTATGGCTACACCTTC
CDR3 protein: CASSSQGSNYGYTF

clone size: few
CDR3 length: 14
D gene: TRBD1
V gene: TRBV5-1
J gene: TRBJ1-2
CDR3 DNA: TGCGCCAGCAGCCAAACAGGGGGCGGGGATGGCTACACCTTC
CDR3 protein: CASSQTGGGDGYTF

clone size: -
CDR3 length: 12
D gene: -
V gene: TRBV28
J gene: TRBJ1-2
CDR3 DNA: TGTGCCACCCAGACAGGTTCTGGAGGCTACACCTTC
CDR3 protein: CATQTGSGGYTF

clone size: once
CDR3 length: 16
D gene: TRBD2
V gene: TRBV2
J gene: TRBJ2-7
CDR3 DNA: TGTGCCAGCAGTGAAGTCATACTAGCGGGGAACTACGAGCAGTACTTC
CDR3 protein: CASSEVILAGNYEQYF

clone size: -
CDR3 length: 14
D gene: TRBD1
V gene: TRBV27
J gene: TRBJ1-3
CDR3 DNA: TGTGCCAGCAGTCCTACAGGGGGAGGAAACACCATATATTTT
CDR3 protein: CASSPTGGGNTIYF

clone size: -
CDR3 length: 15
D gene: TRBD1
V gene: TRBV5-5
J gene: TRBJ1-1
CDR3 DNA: TGTGCCAGCAGCTTGGAAGGGGGCGACGGGACTGAAGCTTTCTTT
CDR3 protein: CASSLEGGDGTEAFF

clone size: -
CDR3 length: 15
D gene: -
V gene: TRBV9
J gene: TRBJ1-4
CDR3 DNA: TGTGCCAGCAGCGTAGACGGGACTGGAAATGAAAAACTGTTTTTT
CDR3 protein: CASSVDGTGNEKLFF

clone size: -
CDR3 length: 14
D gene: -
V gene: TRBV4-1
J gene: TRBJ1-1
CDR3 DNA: TGCGCCAGCAGCCAAGAGTCGCGGGGCCCTGAAGCTTTCTTT
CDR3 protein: CASSQESRGPEAFF

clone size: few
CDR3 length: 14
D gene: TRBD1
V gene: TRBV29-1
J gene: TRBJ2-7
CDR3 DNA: TGCAGCACCTGGGACAGTAAGGTCCCCTACGAGCAGTACTTC
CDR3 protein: CSTWDSKVPYEQYF

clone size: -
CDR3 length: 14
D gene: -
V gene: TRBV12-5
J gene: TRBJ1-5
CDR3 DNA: TGTGCTAGTGGTTTGGTCGGTAGCAATCAGCCCCAGCATTTT
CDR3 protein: CASGLVGSNQPQHF

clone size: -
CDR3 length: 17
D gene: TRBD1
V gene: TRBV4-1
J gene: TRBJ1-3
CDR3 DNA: TGCGCCAGCAGCGCACGGACAGGGAACATGCCTGGAAACACCATATATTTT
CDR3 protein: CASSARTGNMPGNTIYF

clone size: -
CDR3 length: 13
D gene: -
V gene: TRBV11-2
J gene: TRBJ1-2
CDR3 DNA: TGTGCCAGCAGCCGACAAGGTGACTATGGCTACACCTTC
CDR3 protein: CASSRQGDYGYTF

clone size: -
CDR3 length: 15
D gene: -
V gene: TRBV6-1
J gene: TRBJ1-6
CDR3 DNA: TGTGCCAGCAGTGAACTGGACAGCCCCAATTCACCCCTCCACTTT
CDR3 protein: CASSELDSPNSPLHF

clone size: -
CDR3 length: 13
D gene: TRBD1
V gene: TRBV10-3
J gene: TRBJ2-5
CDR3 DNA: TGTGCCACCACAGGGGACCTCACGGAGACCCAGTACTTC
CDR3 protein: CATTGDLTETQYF

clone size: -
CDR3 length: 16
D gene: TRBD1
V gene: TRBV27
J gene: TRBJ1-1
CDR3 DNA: TGTGCCAGCAGCCGAGGACAGGGGGTGGTATTGACTGAAGCTTTCTTT
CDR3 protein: CASSRGQGVVLTEAFF

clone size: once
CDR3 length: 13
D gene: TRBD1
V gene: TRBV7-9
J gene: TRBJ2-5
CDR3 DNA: TGTGCCAGTTTACAGGGGTTGTCGGAGACCCAGTACTTC
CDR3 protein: CASLQGLSETQYF

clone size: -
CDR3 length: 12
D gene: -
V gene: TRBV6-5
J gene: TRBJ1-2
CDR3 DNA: TGTGCCAGCAAAGTGGACAGTTATGGCTACACCTTC
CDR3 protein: CASKVDSYGYTF

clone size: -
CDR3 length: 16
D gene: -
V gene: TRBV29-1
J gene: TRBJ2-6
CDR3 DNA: TGCAGCGTTCCAGCCACAGGGAGCTCTGGGGCCAACGTCCTGACTTTC
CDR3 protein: CSVPATGSSGANVLTF

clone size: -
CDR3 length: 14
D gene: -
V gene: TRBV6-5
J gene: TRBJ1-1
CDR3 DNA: TGTGCCAGCAGTTCGACTTCTATGGGTACTGAAGCTTTCTTT
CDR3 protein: CASSSTSMGTEAFF